The clone carrying this T cell receptor (beta chain) was detected only a few times. No antigen is known for it. With survey level as its setting, the immunoSEQ assay was v3.0. The repertoire was sequenced with immunoSEQ multiplex PCR; TCRdb's copy has only in-frame clones and lacks some. The sample lists 7,200 or so clones; about 70% were seen once. One or more pre-ART and two or more post-ART PBMC samples were available from each donor. None of the participants with HIV were treated outside the United States. Each specimen consisted of roughly 1-10 million cryopreserved PBMC prior to extraction of DNA. The data stem from a study of long-term antiretroviral therapy in people with HIV. Study outcomes and limitations: Controls exceeded HIV repertoires in CDR3 length range.

Sample: unsorted PBMCs, taken around eleven months before starting antiretroviral therapy. The sequence came from a man aged 35-49 years with HIV.

The CDR3 here is CASSPPEGTRGYTF. CDR3 coding DNA: TGTGCCAGCAGCCCCCCGGAGGGGACACGAGGCTACACCTTC. The V gene is TRBV7-9, the J gene TRBJ1-2; D might be TRBD1 (6 bases). The CDR3 is 14 residues long. V was pared by 5 bases and J by 8 bases, with 18 bases between. Germline-derived CDR1 and CDR2 are SEHNR and FQNEAQ (reference sequence). The variable domain in full, completed from reference TRBV7-9 and TRBJ1-2, reads DTGVSQNPRHKITKRGQNVTFRCDPISEHNRLYWYRQTLGQGPEFLTYFQNEAQLEKSRLLSDRFSAERPKGSFSTLEIQRTEQGDSAMYLCASSPPEGTRGYTFGSGTRLTVV.